This T cell receptor beta chain was sequenced during a study of blood T cell repertoires in COVID-19. Study-level background: Material from acute and convalescent COVID-19 was sourced from the United States, Italy and Spain.

This clone came up once. Some clones are missing from TCRdb's copy, which holds only in-frame ones; the method was immunoSEQ multiplex PCR. The sample records over 250,000 clones, 75% to 90% being singletons. J gave up 4 bases and V 4 bases, and 10 bases lay outside the gene matches. Germline lookup yields CDR1 SQVTM and CDR2 ANQGSEA. The length of the CDR3 is 15 residues. Sequenced sample: peripheral blood. The chain joins TRBV29-1 to TRBJ2-1; 7 nucleotides match TRBD1. This receptor was taken from a woman aged 70 to 79 with acute or convalescent COVID-19. Here the CDR3 reads CSVAITGVSYNEQFF. The CDR3 region has the DNA TGCAGCGTTGCCATTACAGGGGTCTCTTACAATGAGCAGTTCTTC.